These 27 T cell receptor beta chains share one sample of origin, sequenced in a study of response to subunit inactivated influenza vaccine (dated by TCRdb to 2017 to 2018). Library method: RT-PCR. Sequencing instrument: Illumina HiSeq 2500. The public sequencing data were trimmed at Q25 with fastp and processed into clonotypes with MiXCR by TCRdb, which kept only in-frame beta chains. Merged by CDR3 protein, the rows form single entries marked with the most common genes and DNA. The sample table lists under 850,000 distinct CDR3 sequences, around 20% of them with a count of one. The ten largest account for approximately 11% of the sample. The sequencing here drew on PBMCs from blood, taken 4 to 6 days after vaccination. The receptors were sampled from a man in his fifties or sixties who received an inactivated influenza vaccine. Donor details come from another sample of the same person, matched by shared clones.

The V call is TRBV5-1, the J call TRBJ2-5; no definite D call. Between the trimmed V and J ends, which lost 7 bases and 4 bases, there was a span of 14 bases. Germline assignment: CDR1 SGHRS and CDR2 YFSETQ. CDR3 length: 13 residues. The CDR3 spells CASHKDLRETQYF. The CDR3 nucleotides are TGCGCCAGCCACAAGGATCTCCGAGAGACCCAGTACTTC.

V and J are TRBV2 and TRBJ1-2; 8 bases map to TRBD1. Trimming cost V 6 bases and J 2 bases; bases outside gene matches: 8. CDR1 SNHLY and CDR2 FYNNEI come from the germline V gene. This CDR3 comprises 15 residues. In nucleotides, the CDR3 is TGTGCCAGCAGCACCAAGACAGGGGCCAACTATGGCTACACCTTC. Residues: CASSTKTGANYGYTF.

Turning to this clonotype: Just one base apart from a much larger clone, this may be a read error. The chain recombines TRBV7-8 with TRBJ2-3, with 7 bases that match TRBD1. Trimming took 5 bases from V and 1 from J; bases not matched to a gene: 3. The CDR3 totals 14 residues. Germline V gene data show CDR1 as SGHVS and CDR2 as FQNEAQ. CDR3 nucleotides: TGTGCCAGCAGCGTGACAGGGCGCACAGATACGCAGTATTTT. Translated: CASSVTGRTDTQYF.

Only a few counts were recorded for this clonotype. The V gene is TRBV20-1, the J gene TRBJ2-7; 14 positions agree with TRBD2. Germline CDR1 DFQATT, CDR2 SNEGSKA (reference sequence). The junction had 8 bases not matched to a gene; V was cut back by 8 bases and J by 2 bases. CDR3 length: 15 residues. The CDR3 here is CSPGTSGGPTYEQYF. The DNA of the CDR3 is TGCAGTCCCGGGACTAGCGGGGGACCTACCTACGAGCAGTACTTC.

The rearrangement joins TRBV4-2 to TRBJ1-1; maybe TRBD1 (6 bases). Germline V CDR1 and CDR2: LGHNA, YNFKEQ. The germline V and J ends were trimmed by 0 bases and 1 base, with 15 bases remaining between them. The CDR3 length is 17 residues. The CDR3 protein is CASSQEPPGGGNTEAFF. The DNA of the CDR3 is TGTGCCAGCAGCCAAGAGCCACCGGGAGGGGGGAACACTGAAGCTTTCTTT.

This clonotype was observed many times. CDR3 region: CASSSETRNTEAFF. CDR3 nucleotide sequence: TGTGCCAGCAGCTCCGAAACACGGAACACTGAAGCTTTCTTT. The chain employs TRBV7-2 and TRBJ1-1; D gene ambiguous. The CDR3 length is 14 residues. The germline gives CDR1 SGHTA, CDR2 FQGNSA. Trimming cost V 4 bases and J 1 base, with 10 bases left between them. Based on the CDR3 plus reference TRBV7-2 and TRBJ1-1, the full variable domain is GAGVSQSPSNKVTEKGKDVELRCDPISGHTALYWYRQSLGQGLEFLIYFQGNSAPDKSGLPSDRFSAERTGGSVSTLTIQRTQQEDSAVYLCASSSETRNTEAFFGQGTRLTVV.

Only a few counts were recorded for this clonotype. CDR3 residues: CASSLGPLFTGELFF. The CDR3 coding sequence is TGTGCCAGCAGCCTGGGACCCTTATTCACCGGGGAGCTGTTTTTT. The chain recombines TRBV7-2 with TRBJ2-2; D could derive from TRBD1 or TRBD2 (5 bases each). This CDR3 comprises 15 residues. The germline V gene encodes CDR1 SGHTA and CDR2 FQGNSA. V dropped 5 bases and J dropped 4 bases, with 14 bases sitting between them.

This clonotype was detected a few times. The chain employs TRBV5-1 and TRBJ2-1; D may be TRBD2 (6 bases). Germline V gene sequence: CDR1 SGHRS, CDR2 YFSETQ. CDR3 size: 14 residues. The V gene lost 3 bases and the J gene lost 4 bases, with 11 bases spanning the gap. The CDR3 coding sequence is TGCGCCAGCAGCTCCCCCGGGAGTTACAATGAGCAGTTCTTC. Translated: CASSSPGSYNEQFF.

This clonotype was seen more than once but under ten times. The chain has TRBV4-1 and TRBJ2-7; D possibly corresponds to TRBD2 (7 bases). Per germline, CDR1 MGHRA and CDR2 YSYEKL. Trimming cost V 2 bases and J 2 bases, with 19 bases left between them. The CDR3 runs 17 residues. CDR3: CASSQTPLGGPTYEQYF. CDR3 nucleotide sequence: TGCGCCAGCAGCCAAACTCCTCTCGGGGGGCCTACCTACGAGCAGTACTTC.

In this sample, this clonotype turned up a few times. CDR3 region: CASSQDTGGIDSPLHF. Written as DNA, the CDR3 is TGCGCCAGCAGCCAAGATACGGGGGGCATTGATTCACCCCTCCACTTT. The rearrangement uses TRBV4-3 and TRBJ1-6, with TRBD1 as a possible D gene (6 bases). The germline V gene encodes CDR1 LGHNA and CDR2 YSLEER. Trimming cost V 0 bases and J 8 bases, with 14 bases left between them. The CDR3 has 16 residues.

This clonotype appeared many times. The chain has TRBV24-1 and TRBJ2-2, with D tentatively TRBD1 or TRBD2 (5 bases each). Germline values: CDR1 KGHDR, CDR2 SFDVKD. The CDR3 totals 17 residues. V gave up 5 bases and J gave up 7 bases, with 22 bases separating them. The CDR3 sequence is CATSASRDPIKGGELFF. DNA of the CDR3: TGTGCCACCAGTGCTTCCCGGGACCCCATCAAGGGCGGGGAGCTGTTTTTT.

This clonotype was observed a handful of times. V and J are TRBV5-1 and TRBJ2-2, with 13 positions matching TRBD2. Germline V gene lookup returns CDR1 SGHRS and CDR2 YFSETQ. With V trimmed by 4 bases and J by 4 bases, 7 bases remained unmatched. This CDR3 has 17 residues. CDR3 sequence: CASSKRTSGSPTGELFF. In DNA, the CDR3 is TGCGCCAGCAGCAAAAGGACTAGCGGGAGCCCCACCGGGGAGCTGTTTTTT. The entire variable domain, with the rest obtained from reference TRBV5-1 and TRBJ2-2, is as follows: KAGVTQTPRYLIKTRGQQVTLSCSPISGHRSVSWYQQTPGQGLQFLFEYFSETQRNKGNFPGRFSGRQFSNSRSEMNVSTLELGDSALYLCASSKRTSGSPTGELFFGEGSRLTVL.

This clonotype has just a few counts. The V gene is TRBV20-1, the J gene TRBJ2-3; D may be TRBD2 (6 bases). Trimming stripped 0 bases from V and 2 bases from J, with 12 bases between. CDR1 DFQATT and CDR2 SNEGSKA come from the germline V gene (reference sequence). This CDR3 is built from 15 residues. Written as DNA, the CDR3 is TGCAGTGCTAGAGATCAACGGGAGAACACAGATACGCAGTATTTT. As protein: CSARDQRENTDTQYF.

This chain connects TRBV28 to TRBJ2-5; D is perhaps TRBD1 (6 bases). V lost 7 bases and J 5 bases, leaving 20 bases between the germline ends. The CDR3 length is 15 residues. Germline CDR1 MDHEN, CDR2 SYDVKM. CDR3 region: CASTIGTPTRETQYF. The CDR3 DNA is TGTGCCAGCACTATCGGGACACCTACGCGGGAGACCCAGTACTTC. The variable domain in full, completed from reference TRBV28 and TRBJ2-5, reads DVKVTQSSRYLVKRTGEKVFLECVQDMDHENMFWYRQDPGLGLRLIYFSYDVKMKEKGDIPEGYSVSREKKERFSLILESASTNQTSMYLCASTIGTPTRETQYFGPGTRLLVL.

This clonotype was found a few times. The rearrangement uses TRBV5-4 and TRBJ2-7, with D perhaps matching TRBD1 or TRBD2 (6 bases each). V gave up 0 bases and J gave up 1 base, with 17 bases separating them. Germline V CDR1 and CDR2: SGHNT, YYREEE (reference sequence). The length of the CDR3 is 17 residues. The CDR3 nucleotides are TGTGCCAGCAGCTTGGGAGTCTTCGGGGGCGTTTCCTACGAGCAGTACTTC. Translated, it gives CASSLGVFGGVSYEQYF.

V and J are TRBV4-3 and TRBJ2-7; D ambiguous. Germline lookup yields CDR1 LGHNA and CDR2 YSLEER. This CDR3 spans 13 amino acids. Deletions cut 4 bases from V and 2 bases from J, with 9 bases between. The CDR3 spells CASSPAVTYEQYF. As DNA, the CDR3 is TGCGCCAGCAGCCCCGCGGTGACCTACGAGCAGTACTTC.

There are many counts of this clonotype. V is TRBV3-1 and J is TRBJ1-2, with D uncertain. V was trimmed by 2 bases and J by 1 base, leaving 14 bases between them. Germline V gene lookup returns CDR1 LGHDT and CDR2 YNNKEL (reference sequence). The CDR3 length is 16 residues. The CDR3 sequence is CASSQSSEGFNYGYTF. The DNA of the CDR3 is TGTGCCAGCAGCCAATCTTCAGAGGGCTTTAACTATGGCTACACCTTC.

In its sample, this clonotype was seen a few times. This rearrangement joins TRBV12-3 or TRBV12-4 to TRBJ2-7; 10 nucleotides line up with TRBD1. The CDR3 has 17 amino acids. Germline trimming cut 5 bases from V and 3 bases from J; bases unmatched to any gene: 13. CDR3 residues: CASSPGQGNGVGYEQYF. CDR3 sequence (DNA): TGTGCCAGCAGTCCGGGACAGGGGAACGGTGTTGGCTACGAGCAGTACTTC.

This chain joins TRBV12-3 or TRBV12-4 and TRBJ2-1; tentatively, D is TRBD2 (6 bases). The V end was cut by 3 bases, the J end by 7 bases, with 19 bases between. The length of the CDR3 is 16 residues. In nucleotides, the CDR3 is TGTGCCAGCAGTTTGGGGGGTAGTGGGCTAGGTAATGAGCAGTTCTTC. This translates into CASSLGGSGLGNEQFF.

The rearrangement joins TRBV10-2 to TRBJ2-7; a weak D match, TRBD2 (5 bases). Germline assignment: CDR1 WSHSY and CDR2 SAAADI. Between the trimmed V and J ends, which lost 10 bases and 2 bases, there was a span of 24 bases. The CDR3 totals 16 residues. CDR3 residues: CATGPIRETGAYEQYF. The CDR3 DNA is TGCGCCACCGGACCTATTAGGGAAACCGGGGCCTACGAGCAGTACTTC.

This chain joins TRBV7-2 and TRBJ2-2; 9 bases match TRBD2. This CDR3 comprises 16 residues. CDR1 and CDR2 from the germline V gene are SGHTA and FQGNSA. With V trimmed by 3 bases and J by 5 bases, 7 bases remained unmatched. The CDR3 region has the DNA TGTGCCAGCAGCTTCCCTAGCGGGATCAGGACCGGGGAGCTGTTTTTT. This gives the protein CASSFPSGIRTGELFF. The variable domain in full, completed from reference TRBV7-2 and TRBJ2-2, reads GAGVSQSPSNKVTEKGKDVELRCDPISGHTALYWYRQSLGQGLEFLIYFQGNSAPDKSGLPSDRFSAERTGGSVSTLTIQRTQQEDSAVYLCASSFPSGIRTGELFFGEGSRLTVL.

The V call is TRBV20-1, the J call TRBJ2-7, with D possibly being TRBD2 (5 bases). This CDR3 is built from 14 residues. Between the trimmed V and J ends, which lost 3 bases and 2 bases, there was a span of 14 bases. Germline CDR1 and CDR2: DFQATT and SNEGSKA (reference sequence). Written as DNA, the CDR3 is TGCAGTGCTAGTAGGGCTACGGGGACCTACGAGCAGTACTTC. Translated, it gives CSASRATGTYEQYF.

This clonotype was found a few times. CDR3 sequence: CASSPQGSSWNEQFF. As DNA, the CDR3 is TGTGCCAGCTCACCACAGGGGTCCTCCTGGAATGAGCAGTTCTTC. The rearrangement uses TRBV18 and TRBJ2-1; TRBD1 might be the D (5 bases). The V end was cut by 1 base, the J end by 7 bases, with 14 bases between. Germline V gene data show CDR1 as KGHSH and CDR2 as LQKENI. CDR3 length: 15 amino acids.

The chain combines TRBV29-1 with TRBJ2-1; D is perhaps TRBD1 (6 bases). Germline-derived CDR1 and CDR2 are SQVTM and ANQGSEA. CDR3 length: 14 residues. Trimming left V 6 bases short and J 8 bases short, with 20 bases between. This CDR3 is CSVSALGGRDEQFF. The CDR3 DNA is TGCAGCGTCTCGGCTTTAGGGGGTAGGGATGAGCAGTTCTTC.

This clonotype was picked up a small number of times. V and J are TRBV4-1 and TRBJ1-5, with unresolved D. This CDR3 has 18 amino acids. Looked up from germline, CDR1 is MGHRA and CDR2 is YSYEKL. V lost 3 bases and J lost 5, with 23 bases in between. For the CDR3, the DNA is TGCGCCAGCAGCCACCACCTAAGGGAGGCCCAGGCCCATCAGCCCCAGCATTTT. Protein product: CASSHHLREAQAHQPQHF.

About this clonotype: The junction does not match germline at one end; this may be a read error. The rearrangement joins TRBV20-1 to TRBJ2-1; D unresolved. Germline V CDR1 and CDR2: DFQATT, SNEGSKA (reference sequence). The CDR3 loop spans 11 amino acids. The CDR3 reads CSAASDGRELF. CDR3 coding DNA: TGCAGTGCGGCGTCGGACGGAAGGGAACTCTTC.

This clonotype was detected only a few times. The genes are TRBV7-2 and TRBJ2-1; a weak D match, TRBD1 (5 bases). The V gene's germline CDR1 is SGHTA and CDR2 FQGNSA. The CDR3 runs 15 residues. Trimming shortened V by 3 bases and J by 1 base, and 10 bases separated the two germline ends. The CDR3 region is CASSLNRNSYNEQFF. CDR3 DNA sequence: TGTGCCAGCAGCTTGAACAGGAATTCCTACAATGAGCAGTTCTTC.